This T cell receptor (beta chain) comes out of a study of blood T cell repertoires in COVID-19. The CDR3 covers 16 residues. V shed 4 bases and J 5 bases; nucleotides not matched to a gene: 11. Germline V CDR1 and CDR2: SGDLS, YYNGEE. In its sample, this clone was seen a few times. Authors' data handling: Estimates of nucleated cell counts were drawn from the amplification of reference gene primers. TCRdb's copy holds only in-frame clones and misses some; the assay was immunoSEQ multiplex PCR. That table is the source of V, J and clone size, and D and trimming were worked out from the DNA. The data contain 250,000 to 300,000 clones, 88% of them singletons.

The chain recombines TRBV9 with TRBJ2-2; TRBD2 matches at 7 bases. The sample was peripheral blood. This TCR came from a woman in her 30s who had recovered from COVID-19. Here the CDR3 reads CASSPAGPGGTGELFF. CDR3 DNA: TGTGCCAGCAGCCCCGCCGGGCCGGGAGGTACCGGGGAGCTGTTTTTT.